The subject of this entry is one TCR beta chain. Antigen specificity is unknown. With a much larger clone just one base away, this may be a read error. The sample belongs to a study of blood T cells in healthy people across ages. Germline V gives CDR1 SGDLS, CDR2 YYNGEE. This CDR3 region has 15 residues. The second PCR ran roughly 6 to 11 cycles with a sample-barcoded 5' primer and J-beta primers. A template-switch adaptor that had 12 random nucleotides put a tag on each cDNA molecule. TCRdb recomputed calls from the 5' RACE reads with MiXCR, one row per CDR3 protein. The sample comprises fewer than 2,000,000 distinct CDR3 sequences, roughly 32% of which are singletons, and around 10% rests with the top ten. Each sample had at least 6 million PBMCs isolated. Notes on the study in general: Per million T cells, TCR beta diversity dropped about linearly as age rose. Unknown CMV status may confound age-related changes in expanded clones.

The V gene is TRBV9, the J gene TRBJ2-7; 11 positions match TRBD2. The sequenced material came from blood. This clonotype originated in a woman aged 25 to 45 in good health. The CDR3 DNA sequence: TGTGCCAGCAGCGTGGGACTAGCGGACTCCTACGGGCAGTACTTC. Protein: CASSVGLADSYGQYF. Looking up the rest from reference TRBV9 and TRBJ2-7 gives the full variable domain: DSGVTQTPKHLITATGQRVTLRCSPRSGDLSVYWYQQSLDQGLQFLIQYYNGEERAKGNILERFSAQQFPDLHSELNLSSLELGDSALYFCASSVGLADSYGQYFGPGTRLTVT.